This entry describes one T cell receptor (beta chain). Relying on iRepertoire HTBI primers and Arm-PCR of CDR3 regions, the team built TCR beta libraries. TCRdb ran MiXCR on the multiplex PCR reads and lists one entry per CDR3 protein. The sample lists some 280,000 distinct CDR3 sequences, more than 20% occurring once. The entry originates in a study of regulatory T cells in long-lasting Graves disease. The time point is: persistent/refractory GD, antithyroid drugs over 5 years with positive TRAb. RNA isolated from PBMCs was used to make the TCR library. This sequence was found in a female donor with Graves disease. This sample comprised peripheral blood mononuclear cells (PBMCs), obtained when the disease was refractory, from a patient treated with antithyroid drugs.

Here the CDR3 reads CSAATLAGGQTGELFF. The CDR3 region has the DNA TGCAGTGCTGCAACACTAGCGGGAGGTCAGACCGGGGAGCTGTTTTTT. V usage is TRBV20-1 and J usage is TRBJ2-2; 12 bases align to TRBD2. This CDR3 has 16 residues. The V segment lost 5 bases and the J segment 5 bases; nucleotides outside the gene matches: 9. Germline CDR1 reads DFQATT; CDR2 reads SNEGSKA (reference sequence).